This T cell receptor (beta chain) was sequenced during a study of vaccination and CD4 T cells after COVID-19. Treatment specified: roughly 10-day PBMC culture with coronavirus spike peptide pools or control peptides (ViraFEST assay). The study sequenced cultured CD4+ T cell DNA using the Oncomine TCR Beta short-read assay. Genomic DNA was isolated from cultured CD4+ T cells. TCRdb processed the PCR reads anew with MiXCR; each CDR3 protein has one entry. The repertoire holds about 14,000 distinct CDR3 sequences, with about three fifths as singletons. On this clonotype itself: What it recognizes is unknown.

Overall study findings and caveats: Looking at convalescent patients, 304 of their 307 vaccine-specific clones were spike mono-reactive. In convalescent patients, a median approximately 86% of post-vaccine SARS-CoV-2-reactive clones appeared only after vaccination.

Between the trimmed V and J ends, which lost 4 bases and 3 bases, there was a span of 10 bases. Germline V gene lookup returns CDR1 MNHNS and CDR2 SASEGT. The CDR3 consists of 13 residues. The chain links TRBV6-1 to TRBJ2-7; D gene uncertain. Sequenced sample: CD4+ T cells from blood, cultured in vitro. The clonotype comes from a human donor who had recovered from COVID-19. The CDR3 here is CASSVNRDYEQYF. The CDR3 region has the DNA TGTGCCAGCAGTGTGAACAGAGACTACGAGCAGTACTTC.